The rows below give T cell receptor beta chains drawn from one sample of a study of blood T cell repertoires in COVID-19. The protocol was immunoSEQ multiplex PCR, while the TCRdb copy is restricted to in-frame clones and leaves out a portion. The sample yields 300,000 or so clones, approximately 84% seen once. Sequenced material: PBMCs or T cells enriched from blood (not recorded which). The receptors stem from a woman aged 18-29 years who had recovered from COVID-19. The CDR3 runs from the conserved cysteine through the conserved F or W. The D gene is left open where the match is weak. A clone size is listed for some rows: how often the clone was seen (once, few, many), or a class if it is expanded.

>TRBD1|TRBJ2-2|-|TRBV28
TGTGCCAGCATAGGGGGCTCGAGGTACACCGGGGAGCTGTTTTTT
CASIGGSRYTGELFF
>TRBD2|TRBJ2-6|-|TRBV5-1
TGCGCCAGCAGCTTGGCGGGACTAAACGTCCTGACTTTC
CASSLAGLNVLTF
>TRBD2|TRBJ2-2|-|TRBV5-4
TGTGCCAGCAGCCGAGGACTAGCGGGAGGTCGGAACACCGGGGAGCTGTTTTTT
CASSRGLAGGRNTGELFF
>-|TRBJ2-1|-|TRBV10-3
TGTGCCATCACTGGCGGGCTATACAATGAGCAGTTCTTC
CAITGGLYNEQFF
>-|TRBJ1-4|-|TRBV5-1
TGCGCCAGCAGCCAGGACACGCTTAATGAAAAACTGTTTTTT
CASSQDTLNEKLFF
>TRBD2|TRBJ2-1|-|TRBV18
TGTGCCAGCTCACCCCAAGATACTAGCGGCCAGCAGTTCTTC
CASSPQDTSGQQFF
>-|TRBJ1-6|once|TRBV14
TGTGCCAGCAGCCAAGACCGACAGAGGAATTCACCCCTCCACTTT
CASSQDRQRNSPLHF
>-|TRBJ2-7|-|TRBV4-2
TGTGCCAGCAGCCAAGAGCAGGGGGGAGATACGTACGAGCAGTACTTC
CASSQEQGGDTYEQYF
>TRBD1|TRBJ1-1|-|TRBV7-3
TGTGCCAGCAGCCCCCGACAGGGGCTAAGCACTGAAGCTTTCTTT
CASSPRQGLSTEAFF
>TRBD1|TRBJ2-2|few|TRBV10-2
TGCGCCAGCACCTGGACAGGGGACGGGGAGCTGTTTTTT
CASTWTGDGELFF
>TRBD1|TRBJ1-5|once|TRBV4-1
TGCGCCAGCAGCCCGGGACAGGGGGCGAATCAGCCCCAGCATTTT
CASSPGQGANQPQHF
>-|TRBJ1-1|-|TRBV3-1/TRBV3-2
TGTGCCAGCAGCCAAGGGTCGAGCACTGAAGCTTTCTTT
CASSQGSSTEAFF
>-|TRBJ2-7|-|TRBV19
TGTGCCAGTAGTATCGGGGGAGCAACCTACGAGCAGTACTTC
CASSIGGATYEQYF
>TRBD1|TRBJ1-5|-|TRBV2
TGTGCCAGCAGTCAGGGGGCTAATCAGCCCCAGCATTTT
CASSQGANQPQHF
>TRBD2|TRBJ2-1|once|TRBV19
TGTGCCAGTAGTCCTCCGGGGACTAGGATCGATGAGCAGTTCTTC
CASSPPGTRIDEQFF
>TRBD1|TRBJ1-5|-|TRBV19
TGTGCCAGTAGTACCGGGACAGGGGCCGTTCAGCCCCAGCATTTT
CASSTGTGAVQPQHF
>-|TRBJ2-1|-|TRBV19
TGTGCCAGTAGTATCCAGGTGAACTACAATGAGCAGTTCTTC
CASSIQVNYNEQFF
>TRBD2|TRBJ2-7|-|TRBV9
TGTGCCAGCAGCCCAAGGACTAGCGGGCTTTCCTACGAGCAGTACTTC
CASSPRTSGLSYEQYF
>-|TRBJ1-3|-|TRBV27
TGTGCCAGCAGTTTCAGTTGGAGCTCTGGAAACACCATATATTTT
CASSFSWSSGNTIYF
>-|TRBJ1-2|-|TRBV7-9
TGTGCCAGCAGCTTCCGGGAAGTTGGCTACACCTTC
CASSFREVGYTF
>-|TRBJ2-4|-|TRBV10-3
TGTGCCATCAGTGGTAAACAGGTTGATAAAAACATTCAGTACTTC
CAISGKQVDKNIQYF
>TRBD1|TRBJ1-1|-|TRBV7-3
TGTGCCAGCAGCTTAACGGGGGGTCCCCGGACAGGGGGCGGAGAAGCTTTCTTT
CASSLTGGPRTGGGEAFF
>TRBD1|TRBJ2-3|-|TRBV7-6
TGTGCCAGCAGCTTAAGGACAGGTACCACAGATACGCAGTATTTT
CASSLRTGTTDTQYF
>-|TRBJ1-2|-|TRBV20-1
TGCAGTGCTGAGCTGTATGGCTACACCTTC
CSAELYGYTF
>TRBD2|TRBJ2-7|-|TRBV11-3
TGTGCCAGCGGGTTGGCAGCGGGGGATGACGAGCAGTACTTC
CASGLAAGDDEQYF
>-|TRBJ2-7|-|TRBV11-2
TGTGCCAGCAGCTTAGACCCTCCCCTAACCTACGAGCAGTACTTC
CASSLDPPLTYEQYF
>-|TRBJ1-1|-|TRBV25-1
TGTGCCAGCAGCAGGAACACTGAAGCTTTCTTT
CASSRNTEAFF
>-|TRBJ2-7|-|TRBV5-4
TGTGCCAGCAGGGCCGGGGGATCCTACGAGCAGTACTTC
CASRAGGSYEQYF
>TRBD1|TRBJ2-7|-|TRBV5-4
TGTGCCAGCAGCTTGGGGACAGGGAAGTCAGGGGAGCAGTACTTC
CASSLGTGKSGEQYF
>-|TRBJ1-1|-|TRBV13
TGTGCCAGCAGCCCTTTCGGGGGGCCGAACACTGAAGCTTTCTTT
CASSPFGGPNTEAFF
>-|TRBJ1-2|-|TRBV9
TGTGCCAGCAGCGTATTTGAGGAGGGGTCACAGCCGAACTATGGCTACACCTTC
CASSVFEEGSQPNYGYTF
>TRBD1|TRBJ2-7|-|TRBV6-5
TGTGCCAGCAGTCACGACAGGGTGTACTACGAGCAGTACTTC
CASSHDRVYYEQYF
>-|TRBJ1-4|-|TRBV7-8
TGTGCCAGCAGCGTATCGGAGGCAACTAATGAAAAACTGTTTTTT
CASSVSEATNEKLFF
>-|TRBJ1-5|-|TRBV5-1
TGCGCCAGCAGTTCGGGGGGCAATCAGCCCCAGCATTTT
CASSSGGNQPQHF
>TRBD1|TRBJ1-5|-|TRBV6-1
TGTGCCAGCAGTGAAGGTGGACAGGGGTATCAGCCCCAGCATTTT
CASSEGGQGYQPQHF
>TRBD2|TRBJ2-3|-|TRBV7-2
TGTGCCAGCAGCAGGCTAGCGGGGGCCACAGATACGCAGTATTTT
CASSRLAGATDTQYF
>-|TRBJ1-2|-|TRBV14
TGTGCCAGCAGCCAAGGACAGGCCCCCTATGGCTACACCTTC
CASSQGQAPYGYTF
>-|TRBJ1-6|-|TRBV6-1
TGTGCCAGCAGTGACGGACAGTTAGTTGATTCACCCCTCCACTTT
CASSDGQLVDSPLHF
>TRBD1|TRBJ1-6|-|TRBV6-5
TGTGCCAGCAGTACCGGACAGGGTTGGTCACCCCTCCACTTT
CASSTGQGWSPLHF
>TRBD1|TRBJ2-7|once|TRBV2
TGTGCCAGCAGTGAAGGGACAGGAGACCTGTACGAGCAGTACTTC
CASSEGTGDLYEQYF
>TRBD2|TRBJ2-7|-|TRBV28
TGTGCCAGCAGTTCCGGACTAGCGGGAGCTCGCGAGCAGTACTTC
CASSSGLAGAREQYF
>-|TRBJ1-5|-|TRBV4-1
TGCGCCAGCAGCCCTCTGATCAGGGCCCTGCCCCAGCATTTT
CASSPLIRALPQHF
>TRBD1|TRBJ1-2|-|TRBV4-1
TGCGCCAGCAGCCCAGGCCGGGACAGGGAATTGAACGCCTTC
CASSPGRDRELNAF
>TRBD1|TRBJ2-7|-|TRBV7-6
TGTGCCAGCAGCTTCCCCGGGACAGGGGATAATCGGCAGTACTTC
CASSFPGTGDNRQYF
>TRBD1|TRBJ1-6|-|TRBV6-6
TGTGCCACCTCCAGAACAGGGGACAATTCACCCCTCCACTTT
CATSRTGDNSPLHF
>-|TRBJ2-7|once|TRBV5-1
TGCGCCAGCAGCTTGGAGACACAGAAATTCAACGAGCAGTACTTC
CASSLETQKFNEQYF
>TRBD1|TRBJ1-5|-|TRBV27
TGTGCCAGCAGTTTAGTTGATAGGAGGGAGACAGAGGACAGGAGCAATCAGCCCCAGCATTTT
CASSLVDRRETEDRSNQPQHF
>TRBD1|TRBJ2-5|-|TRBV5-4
TGTGCCAGCAGGAAGGGACAGGGGGCAGGAGAGACCCAGTACTTC
CASRKGQGAGETQYF
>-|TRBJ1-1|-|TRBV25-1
TGTGCCAGCAGTGAAGGGGCAGGACAAGCTTTCTTT
CASSEGAGQAFF
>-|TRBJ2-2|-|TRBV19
TGTGCCAGTAGCCGAGGCCAGGGGGGGAACACCGGGGAGCTGTTTTTT
CASSRGQGGNTGELFF
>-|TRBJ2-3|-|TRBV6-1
TGTGCCACCAGCCCCCGGGAAGATACGCAGTATTTT
CATSPREDTQYF
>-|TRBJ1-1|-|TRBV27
TGTGCCAGCAGTAGAGGGCAGACGTACACTGAAGCTTTCTTT
CASSRGQTYTEAFF